The rows below give T cell receptor beta chains drawn from one sample of a study of control samples from healthy donors and cancer patients. The assay was immunoSEQ multiplex PCR, and TCRdb's table has in-frame clones only and misses some. Of over 100,000 clones listed, around 93% are singletons. The specimen sequenced was blood. The receptors derive from a woman in her fifties or sixties in good health. Each CDR3 is given with its conserved first and last residue. D genes are given only for firm matches. Clone size is not always given. Where it is, it says once, few, many or a class for expanded clones.

TRBV11-2,NA,TRBJ2-5,TRBD2,CASSSGTSRETQYF,TGTGCCAGCAGTTCCGGGACTAGTCGCGAGACCCAGTACTTC
TRBV5-1,NA,TRBJ2-2,TRBD2,CASSREGAGELFF,TGCGCCAGCAGCCGGGAGGGGGCCGGGGAGCTGTTTTTT
TRBV7-2,NA,TRBJ1-1,NA,CASSLRVGGGNTEAFF,TGTGCCAGCAGCCTACGTGTGGGAGGAGGTAACACTGAAGCTTTCTTT
TRBV2,NA,TRBJ1-5,NA,CASNRGGQPQHF,TGTGCCAGCAATCGGGGGGGTCAGCCCCAGCATTTT
TRBV7-2,few,TRBJ2-3,TRBD2,CASSQTLAGGHTQYF,TGTGCCAGCAGCCAGACGCTAGCGGGGGGGCACACGCAGTATTTT
TRBV29-1,NA,TRBJ1-1,TRBD1,CSGGTGGEAFF,TGCAGCGGAGGGACAGGGGGGGAAGCTTTCTTT
TRBV5-8,NA,TRBJ1-5,NA,CASNHGGVQPQHF,TGTGCCAGCAACCATGGGGGTGTGCAGCCCCAGCATTTT
TRBV2,few,TRBJ2-5,NA,CASSPSSGETQYF,TGTGCCAGCAGCCCCAGCAGCGGGGAGACCCAGTACTTC
TRBV5-1,NA,TRBJ2-7,NA,CASSPGTNYEQYF,TGCGCCAGCAGCCCAGGGACAAACTACGAGCAGTACTTC
TRBV20-1,NA,TRBJ1-1,TRBD1,CSASGALQGREAFF,TGCAGTGCAAGTGGGGCCTTACAGGGGAGGGAAGCTTTCTTT
TRBV21-1,NA,TRBJ2-2,NA,CASSKGGDTGELFF,TGTGCCAGCAGCAAAGGAGGGGACACCGGGGAGCTGTTTTTT
TRBV19,few,TRBJ2-5,TRBD2,CASIGSGVETQYF,TGTGCCAGTATCGGGAGCGGGGTAGAGACCCAGTACTTC
TRBV3-1/TRBV3-2,once,TRBJ2-6,NA,CASSHSSGANVLTF,TGTGCCAGCAGCCATAGCTCTGGGGCCAACGTCCTGACTTTC
TRBV24-1,NA,TRBJ2-1,TRBD2,CATSESRESYNEQFF,TGTGCCACCAGTGAATCGCGGGAGTCCTACAATGAGCAGTTCTTC
TRBV7-9,NA,TRBJ2-1,TRBD2,CASSPDGTSSNEQFF,TGTGCCAGCAGCCCAGATGGGACTAGCTCCAATGAGCAGTTCTTC
TRBV6-7,NA,TRBJ2-3,NA,CASSPPIPGAGTDTQYF,TGTGCCAGCAGTCCTCCTATCCCGGGAGCGGGCACAGATACGCAGTATTTT
TRBV18,NA,TRBJ2-1,NA,CASSIPVNEQFF,TGTGCCAGCTCGATCCCGGTTAATGAGCAGTTCTTC
TRBV3-1/TRBV3-2,NA,TRBJ1-2,TRBD1,CASSPPTGSAGYTF,TGTGCCAGCAGCCCGCCGACAGGGTCCGCTGGCTACACCTTC
TRBV5-8,NA,TRBJ1-5,TRBD1,CASSPRDSHSNQPQHF,TGTGCCAGCAGCCCACGGGACAGCCATAGCAATCAGCCCCAGCATTTT
TRBV5-1,NA,TRBJ2-5,TRBD2,CASSFRLAGETQYF,TGCGCCAGCAGCTTTCGACTAGCGGGAGAGACCCAGTACTTC
TRBV4-1,once,TRBJ1-2,TRBD1,CASSQNRGDGYTF,TGCGCCAGCAGCCAGAACAGGGGCGACGGCTACACCTTC
TRBV3-1/TRBV3-2,NA,TRBJ1-6,TRBD1,CASSLEATGGISPLHF,TGTGCCAGCAGCCTAGAAGCAACAGGGGGAATTTCACCCCTCCACTTT
TRBV24-1,NA,TRBJ2-3,NA,CATRAPGTDTQYF,TGTGCCACCCGGGCGCCGGGCACAGATACGCAGTATTTT
TRBV5-8,NA,TRBJ1-6,NA,CASSLVGGAGNSPLHF,TGTGCCAGCAGCTTGGTGGGGGGCGCAGGAAATTCACCCCTCCACTTT
TRBV2,NA,TRBJ2-1,NA,CASSGGEAYNEQFF,TGTGCCAGCAGTGGGGGAGAGGCCTACAATGAGCAGTTCTTC
TRBV19,NA,TRBJ2-4,TRBD1,CASSVRGQGAFIQYF,TGTGCCAGTAGTGTCAGAGGACAGGGGGCGTTCATTCAGTACTTC
TRBV5-5,once,TRBJ2-3,NA,CASSKGAGRFTDTQYF,TGTGCCAGCAGCAAAGGAGCAGGGCGATTCACAGATACGCAGTATTTT
TRBV2,NA,TRBJ1-1,NA,CASSEQGRMNTEAFF,TGTGCCAGCAGTGAACAGGGGAGAATGAACACTGAAGCTTTCTTT
TRBV5-1,NA,TRBJ2-1,NA,CASSFRPSGATLSYNEQFF,TGCGCCAGCAGCTTTCGTCCGTCAGGGGCGACCCTCTCCTACAATGAGCAGTTCTTC
TRBV7-9,NA,TRBJ1-4,TRBD1,CASSSGDSVAEKLFF,TGTGCCAGCAGTTCCGGGGACAGTGTTGCTGAAAAACTGTTTTTT
TRBV2,NA,TRBJ2-3,TRBD2,CASKELGGGTDTQYF,TGTGCCAGCAAAGAATTGGGAGGGGGCACAGATACGCAGTATTTT
TRBV30,once,TRBJ1-1,NA,CAWLLRGGTEAFF,TGTGCCTGGTTACTAAGGGGGGGCACTGAAGCTTTCTTT
TRBV7-2,NA,TRBJ2-7,TRBD2,CASSISGRGFYEQYF,TGTGCCAGCAGCATTAGCGGGAGGGGGTTTTACGAGCAGTACTTC
TRBV27,NA,TRBJ1-1,NA,CASSRDFEGTEAFF,TGTGCCAGCAGCCGGGATTTTGAAGGCACTGAAGCTTTCTTT
TRBV6-5,NA,TRBJ1-5,NA,CASGQYSNQPQHF,TGTGCCAGCGGACAGTACAGCAATCAGCCCCAGCATTTT
TRBV7-9,NA,TRBJ2-7,NA,CASSTPVAATYEQYF,TGTGCCAGCAGCACCCCGGTAGCGGCTACCTACGAGCAGTACTTC
TRBV19,once,TRBJ1-4,NA,CASSMDGNREKLFF,TGTGCCAGTAGTATGGACGGGAATCGGGAAAAACTGTTTTTT
TRBV28,NA,TRBJ2-3,NA,CASSTRGISTDTQYF,TGTGCCAGCAGTACACGGGGGATCAGCACAGATACGCAGTATTTT
TRBV11-2,NA,TRBJ1-6,NA,CASSLSPGQLNSPLHF,TGTGCCAGCAGCTTAAGCCCGGGACAACTAAATTCACCCCTCCACTTT
TRBV19,NA,TRBJ2-5,TRBD2,CASSRLAGGETQYF,TGTGCCAGTAGTCGATTAGCGGGGGGAGAGACCCAGTACTTC
TRBV3-1/TRBV3-2,NA,TRBJ2-1,NA,CASSQGIGLKFNEQFF,TGTGCCAGCAGCCAAGGGATCGGACTAAAATTCAATGAGCAGTTCTTC
TRBV3-1/TRBV3-2,once,TRBJ2-2,TRBD1,CASSLRTGTGTGELFF,TGTGCCAGCAGCCTGCGGACAGGGACTGGGACCGGGGAGCTGTTTTTT
TRBV5-6,NA,TRBJ2-2,NA,CASSGGGPWTGELFF,TGTGCCAGCAGCGGCGGTGGGCCCTGGACCGGGGAGCTGTTTTTT
TRBV5-1,NA,TRBJ2-2,NA,CASSLLGQGGELFF,TGCGCCAGCAGCTTGTTGGGGCAGGGCGGGGAGCTGTTTTTT
TRBV5-1,NA,TRBJ2-7,TRBD2,CASSLTASGRAGYEQYF,TGCGCCAGCAGCTTAACCGCTAGCGGGAGGGCCGGCTACGAGCAGTACTTC
TRBV13,NA,TRBJ2-3,NA,CASRDIKVYTQYF,TGTGCCAGCCGGGACATCAAAGTTTATACGCAGTATTTT
TRBV14,NA,TRBJ2-1,TRBD1,CASSRSGTGVMREQFF,TGTGCCAGCAGCCGATCCGGGACAGGGGTAATGAGGGAGCAGTTCTTC
TRBV10-1,few,TRBJ2-2,NA,CASSDEGREGPTGELFF,TGCGCCAGCAGTGACGAGGGCCGGGAAGGGCCCACCGGGGAGCTGTTTTTT
TRBV5-1,NA,TRBJ2-5,TRBD2,CASSPEGTSGRPRGETQYF,TGCGCCAGCAGCCCGGAGGGGACTAGCGGGAGGCCTCGGGGAGAGACCCAGTACTTC
TRBV3-1/TRBV3-2,once,TRBJ2-3,NA,CASSQGGRGPRTDTQYF,TGTGCCAGCAGCCAAGGGGGGAGGGGGCCCCGCACAGATACGCAGTATTTT
TRBV9,NA,TRBJ2-3,NA,CASSAPGAGLADTQYF,TGTGCCAGCAGCGCTCCAGGGGCGGGGCTCGCAGATACGCAGTATTTT
TRBV19,NA,TRBJ1-2,NA,CASSTTFQGSRGYTF,TGTGCCAGTAGTACGACCTTTCAGGGAAGTCGTGGCTACACCTTC